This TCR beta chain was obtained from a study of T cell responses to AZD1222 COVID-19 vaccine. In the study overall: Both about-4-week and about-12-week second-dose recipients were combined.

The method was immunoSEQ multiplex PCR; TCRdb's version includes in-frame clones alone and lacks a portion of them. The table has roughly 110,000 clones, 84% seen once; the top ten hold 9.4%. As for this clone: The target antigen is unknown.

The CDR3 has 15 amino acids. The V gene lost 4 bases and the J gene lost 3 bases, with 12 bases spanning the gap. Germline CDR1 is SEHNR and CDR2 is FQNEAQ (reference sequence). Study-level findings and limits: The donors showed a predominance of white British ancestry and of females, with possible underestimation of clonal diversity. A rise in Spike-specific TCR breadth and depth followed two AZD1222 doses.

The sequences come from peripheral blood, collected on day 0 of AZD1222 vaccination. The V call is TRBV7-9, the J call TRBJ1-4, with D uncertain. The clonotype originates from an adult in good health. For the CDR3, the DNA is TGTGCCAGCAGCTCATGGGATATCGCTAATGAAAAACTGTTTTTT. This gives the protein CASSSWDIANEKLFF.